Each of the 24 T cell receptor beta chains below was sequenced from the same sample in a study of cytomegalovirus exposure and HLA in healthy donors. The PCR contained 60 Vbeta and 13 Jbeta primers. Sequenced by immunoSEQ multiplex PCR; TCRdb stores in-frame clones only, minus some. The data show some 150,000 clones, about 73% seen once. The source material was PBMCs. The receptors originated from a woman aged 55-69 years in good health and CMV-seropositive.

V gene TRBV5-1 combines with J gene TRBJ1-1, with TRBD1 as a possible D gene (5 bases). Looked up from germline, CDR1 is SGHRS and CDR2 is YFSETQ. The CDR3 sequence is 13 residues long. The ends were cut back, 3 bases at V and 5 bases at J, with 11 bases in the middle. CDR3 protein: CASSSNPGTEAFF. CDR3 nucleotide sequence: TGCGCCAGCAGCTCGAATCCAGGGACTGAAGCTTTCTTT.

The rearrangement joins TRBV6-5 to TRBJ2-1; tentative D call: TRBD2 (5 bases). This CDR3 is built from 14 residues. Germline V lookup: CDR1 MNHEY, CDR2 SVGAGI. Trimming took off 7 bases at V and 7 bases at J, with 17 bases between the two ends. CDR3 nucleotide sequence: TGTGCCAGCACACGGGGAGACGGGGAAAATGAGCAGTTCTTC. This translates into CASTRGDGENEQFF.

The chain is built from TRBV5-5 and TRBJ2-5; D unclear. From germline, CDR1 is SGHKS and CDR2 YYEKEE (reference sequence). The CDR3 is 16 amino acids. V lost 2 bases and J lost 0, with 14 bases in between. In DNA form, the CDR3 reads TGTGCCAGCAGCTTTTATGCTACTACCAACCAAGAGACCCAGTACTTC. Translating it yields CASSFYATTNQETQYF.

The chain is built from TRBV5-4 and TRBJ2-1, with 7 positions matching TRBD1. CDR1 and CDR2 (germline): SGHNT, YYREEE (reference sequence). J gave up 3 bases and V 4 bases, and 7 bases lay outside the gene matches. The CDR3 length is 15 residues. CDR3 sequence reads: CASSGGQSYYNEQFF. As DNA, the CDR3 is TGTGCCAGCAGCGGGGGACAGTCTTACTACAATGAGCAGTTCTTC.

The J gene is TRBJ2-7, the V gene TRBV30; 7 bases fit TRBD1. Germline V gene sequence: CDR1 GTSNPN, CDR2 SVGIG (reference sequence). After removal of 2 bases from V and 6 bases from J, the junction contained 7 bases not matched to a gene. This CDR3 has 13 amino acids. The CDR3 DNA sequence: TGTGCCTGGAGTCCATTTAACAGGGGCGAGCAGTACTTC. This gives the protein CAWSPFNRGEQYF.

This clone was counted only a few times. Mismatch with germline at one junction end may stem from a read error. The J gene is TRBJ1-1, the V gene TRBV27, with a possible D match to TRBD1 (6 bases). The CDR3 is 14 amino acids. Per germline, CDR1 MNHEY and CDR2 SMNVEV (reference sequence). CDR3 sequence: CASSLLTGNPEAFF. The CDR3 DNA reads TGTGCCAGCAGTCTCTTAACAGGGAACCCTGAAGCTTTCTTT.

The chain combines TRBV9 with TRBJ2-2; D perhaps matches TRBD2 (5 bases). Trimming left V 0 bases short and J 4 bases short, with 13 bases between. The CDR3 runs 16 residues. Germline assignment: CDR1 SGDLS and CDR2 YYNGEE. The CDR3 nucleotides are TGTGCCAGCAGCGTAGGGGCGGGCAGAGGCACCGGGGAGCTGTTTTTT. It specifies CASSVGAGRGTGELFF.

The chain joins TRBV27 to TRBJ2-2, with D perhaps TRBD2 (7 bases). Trimming removed 7 bases at V and 4 bases at J, with 10 bases between. Looked up from germline, CDR1 is MNHEY and CDR2 is SMNVEV (reference sequence). This CDR3 contains 13 residues. The CDR3 coding sequence is TGTGCCAGCAACAGGGAGGGCACCGGGGAGCTGTTTTTT. Translating gives CASNREGTGELFF.

The chain uses TRBV27 and TRBJ2-7; 9 bases fit TRBD2. CDR1 and CDR2 (germline): MNHEY, SMNVEV (reference sequence). The CDR3 totals 16 residues. V lost 3 bases and J lost 1; bases outside the gene matches: 7. This CDR3 is CASSFRGTSFSYEQYF. CDR3 sequence (DNA): TGTGCCAGCAGTTTTCGCGGGACTAGCTTTTCCTACGAGCAGTACTTC.

In regard to this clone: Mismatch with germline at one junction end may stem from a read error. As DNA, the CDR3 is TGTGCCAGCAGTTTAGCGACAGGTACGCAGTATTTT. Its protein is CASSLATGTQYF. The chain couples TRBV28 to TRBJ2-3; tentative D call: TRBD1 (6 bases). The germline V gene has CDR1 MDHEN and CDR2 SYDVKM. The CDR3 runs to 12 residues.

CDR3 sequence: CASTPAGGYTEAFF. CDR3 DNA sequence: TGTGCCAGCACTCCAGCAGGGGGCTACACTGAAGCTTTCTTT. V usage is TRBV6-1 and J usage is TRBJ1-1, with 8 bases that match TRBD1. CDR3 length equals 14 residues. The V and J ends lost 7 bases and 3 bases, in that order; junction bases with no gene match: 7. Germline loops: CDR1 MNHNS, CDR2 SASEGT.

The CDR3 sequence is CASTGYGQWNTEAFF. The CDR3 nucleotides read TGTGCCAGCACCGGATATGGACAGTGGAACACTGAAGCTTTCTTT. This chain joins TRBV6-1 and TRBJ1-1; weak D call: TRBD1 (6 bases). V shed 7 bases and J shed 1 base, with 16 bases lying between them. This CDR3 contains 15 residues. The germline gives CDR1 MNHNS, CDR2 SASEGT.

The chain employs TRBV4-1 and TRBJ2-1, with TRBD2 identical over 7 bases. This CDR3 has 17 amino acids. Germline V lookup: CDR1 MGHRA, CDR2 YSYEKL. Trimming took 2 bases from V and 2 from J; bases not matched to a gene: 9. The CDR3 loop is CASSQPSSGLAYNEQFF. CDR3 sequence (DNA): TGCGCCAGCAGCCAACCCTCTAGCGGCCTAGCCTACAATGAGCAGTTCTTC.

The rearrangement uses TRBV6-1 and TRBJ1-2; no firm D call. Trimming left V 1 base short and J 7 bases short, with 7 bases between. The CDR3 runs 12 residues. Looked up from germline, CDR1 is MNHNS and CDR2 is SASEGT. The CDR3 is CASSEGSGGYTF. Written as DNA, the CDR3 is TGTGCCAGCAGTGAAGGTAGTGGTGGCTACACCTTC.

The J gene is TRBJ2-5, the V gene TRBV5-1; D possibly corresponds to TRBD1 (6 bases). This CDR3 has 13 amino acids. Germline V gene sequence: CDR1 SGHRS, CDR2 YFSETQ. Trimming shortened V by 4 bases and J by 5 bases, and 12 bases separated the two germline ends. DNA of the CDR3: TGCGCCAGCAGCCTACAGGGTGACGAGACCCAGTACTTC. Translation gives CASSLQGDETQYF.

The chain uses TRBV6-5 and TRBJ1-2; 7 nucleotides align to TRBD1. V shed 5 bases and J 0 bases; nucleotides not matched to a gene: 3. Germline V gene sequence: CDR1 MNHEY, CDR2 SVGAGI. CDR3 length: 14 residues. The CDR3 nucleotides are TGTGCCAGCAGTCCCGGGACAGCTAACTATGGCTACACCTTC. Translating it yields CASSPGTANYGYTF.

The V gene is TRBV5-1, the J gene TRBJ1-4, with TRBD1 matching 7 bases. The V segment lost 6 bases and the J segment 8 bases; nucleotides outside the gene matches: 10. From germline, CDR1 is SGHRS and CDR2 YFSETQ. The CDR3 loop spans 14 amino acids. DNA of the CDR3: TGCGCCAGCACCCCGAGGGGGCCAGCAGAAAAACTGTTTTTT. Translated: CASTPRGPAEKLFF. The variable domain in full, completed from reference TRBV5-1 and TRBJ1-4, reads KAGVTQTPRYLIKTRGQQVTLSCSPISGHRSVSWYQQTPGQGLQFLFEYFSETQRNKGNFPGRFSGRQFSNSRSEMNVSTLELGDSALYLCASTPRGPAEKLFFGSGTQLSVL.

V is TRBV5-1 and J is TRBJ2-3, with D possibly being TRBD2 (5 bases). Trimming stripped 3 bases from V and 6 bases from J, with 11 bases between. The CDR3 loop spans 13 amino acids. From germline, CDR1 is SGHRS and CDR2 YFSETQ. The CDR3 protein is CASSSPPGDTQYF. For the CDR3, the DNA is TGCGCCAGCAGCTCGCCACCGGGGGATACGCAGTATTTT.

The V and J genes are TRBV6-6 and TRBJ2-1, with 12 nucleotides matching TRBD1. This CDR3 is built from 15 residues. The germline V gene has CDR1 MNHNY and CDR2 SVGAGI (reference sequence). V shed 4 bases, J shed 7 bases, and the junction held 5 bases outside the gene matches. CDR3 in amino acids: CASSSRDRGQNEQFF. The CDR3, as DNA: TGTGCCAGCAGTTCCCGGGACAGGGGGCAGAATGAGCAGTTCTTC.

This clone showed up just a few times. J is TRBJ1-3 and V is TRBV6-1; 9 nucleotides match TRBD1. The J segment lost 2 bases and the V segment lost 1 base, leaving 0 bases of the junction unmatched. Germline CDR1 and CDR2: MNHNS and SASEGT. The CDR3 totals 15 residues. The CDR3 here is CASSEGTGAGNTIYF. The CDR3 nucleotides read TGTGCCAGCAGTGAAGGGACAGGGGCTGGAAACACCATATATTTT.

V is TRBV15 and J is TRBJ2-2; D remains unclear. Germline CDR1 LNHNV, CDR2 YYDKDF (reference sequence). The V end was cut by 0 bases, the J end by 0 bases, with 5 bases between. CDR3 length: 15 amino acids. CDR3 coding DNA: TGTGCCACCAGCAGAGACGTAACGAACACCGGGGAGCTGTTTTTT. Translation gives CATSRDVTNTGELFF.

This rearrangement joins TRBV7-9 to TRBJ2-3; TRBD2 matches 7 bases. Trimming cost V 5 bases and J 4 bases; bases outside gene matches: 9. This CDR3 region has 15 residues. Looked up from germline, CDR1 is SEHNR and CDR2 is FQNEAQ (reference sequence). CDR3 bases: TGTGCCAGCAGCCCTTTGAGGGAGGGCTCAGATACGCAGTATTTT. Residues: CASSPLREGSDTQYF.

The rearrangement links TRBV7-9 to TRBJ1-1, with 7 bases aligning to TRBD1. Per germline, CDR1 SEHNR and CDR2 FQNEAQ (reference sequence). V was pared by 1 base and J by 7 bases, with 6 bases of the junction left unmatched. The length of the CDR3 is 14 residues. The CDR3 loop reads CASSLGGGLFEAFF. The CDR3 nucleotides read TGTGCCAGCAGCTTAGGAGGGGGCCTCTTTGAAGCTTTCTTT.

J is TRBJ2-7 and V is TRBV18; 9 bases are a match to TRBD1. The CDR3 covers 14 residues. Germline lookup yields CDR1 KGHSH and CDR2 LQKENI. J was trimmed by 6 bases and V by 2 bases; bases with no gene match: 5. CDR3 loop: CASSPFGQGFEQYF. CDR3 sequence (DNA): TGTGCCAGCTCACCATTCGGACAGGGGTTCGAGCAGTACTTC.